These 6 T cell receptor beta chains were sequenced from one sample in a study of cytomegalovirus exposure and HLA in healthy donors (dated by TCRdb to about 2017). Libraries were built with the immunoSEQ multiplex PCR assay. For the multiplex PCR, a mixture combining 60 forward primers for TCR Vbeta segments and 13 reverse primers for TCR Jbeta segments was used. As stored in TCRdb, this immuneACCESS dataset retains in-frame rearrangements with V and J assigned. A fraction of the clones does not appear; measured against another copy, unresolved V genes explain less than half of the discrepancy, and the remainder lacks a known reason. Here the sample has roughly 120,000 clones; 75% occur a single time. The ten largest clonotypes hold around 1.7% of the sample. Sequenced sample: PBMCs. Receptor source: a young woman in good health and CMV-seronegative.

V is TRBV5-1 and J is TRBJ2-2; D is unclear. Trimming shortened V by 7 bases and J by 2 bases, and 9 bases separated the two germline ends. The CDR3 has 13 amino acids. Germline CDR1 and CDR2: SGHRS and YFSETQ. The CDR3 protein is CASSTLNTGELFF. In nucleotides, the CDR3 is TGCGCCAGCTCTACCCTTAACACCGGGGAGCTGTTTTTT.

The chain recombines TRBV7-9 with TRBJ2-3, with D unclear. Germline CDR1 SEHNR, CDR2 FQNEAQ (reference sequence). V gave up 5 bases and J gave up 2 bases, with 8 bases separating them. The CDR3 spans 13 residues. The CDR3 is CASSPSHTDTQYF. CDR3 nucleotides: TGTGCCAGCAGCCCTTCACACACAGATACGCAGTATTTT.

This chain connects TRBV30 to TRBJ2-1; 8 nucleotides line up with TRBD2. The CDR3 runs 14 residues. V was pared by 0 bases and J by 14 bases, with 12 bases of the junction left unmatched. Germline V gives CDR1 GTSNPN, CDR2 SVGIG (reference sequence). The DNA for the CDR3 is TGTGCCTGGAGTGTCCTAGCGGGCTATGAGCAGGAGTTCTTC. It is translated as CAWSVLAGYEQEFF.

The chain carries TRBV28 and TRBJ1-3; D is undetermined. Trimming took off 4 bases at V and 8 bases at J, with 15 bases between the two ends. The CDR3 length is 14 residues. Germline V gives CDR1 MDHEN, CDR2 SYDVKM. The CDR3 region is CASSSQTGRDTIYF. Written as DNA, the CDR3 is TGTGCCAGCAGTTCACAGACGGGGAGGGACACCATATATTTT.

V gene TRBV12-2 combines with J gene TRBJ1-5. TRBV12-2 is reported as a pseudogene. This CDR3 is 15 amino acids long. CDR3 bases: TGTGCAAGTCGCTTAGGGGAGTATAGCAATCAGCCCCAGCATTTT. This gives the protein CASRLGEYSNQPQHF.

The chain links TRBV27 to TRBJ2-2; 7 bases agree with TRBD1. CDR3 size: 16 residues. The trim removed 2 bases at V and 2 bases at J, leaving 5 bases unmatched. Looked up from germline, CDR1 is MNHEY and CDR2 is SMNVEV (reference sequence). CDR3 in amino acids: CASSLVGGGNTGELFF. The DNA for the CDR3 is TGTGCCAGCAGTTTAGTAGGGGGCGGTAACACCGGGGAGCTGTTTTTT.